This T cell receptor beta chain emerged from a study of beta chain features in type 1 diabetes. Germline CDR1 is SEHNR and CDR2 is FQNEAQ (reference sequence). Losses at the gene ends were 3 bases for V and 0 bases for J; bases not matched to a gene: 5. CDR3 length: 15 amino acids. Sequencing targeted expressed TCRB transcripts, as all isolated RNA had been reverse transcribed. Mean read depth for naive, central memory and regulatory T cell samples was around 3.5 million reads. Sequencing used immunoSEQ multiplex PCR; TCRdb keeps in-frame clones, though not all of them. Seen here are about 470,000 clones, approximately 30% observed once, and the top ten hold around 0.065%. This clone came up a few times.

The clonotype was recovered from a man aged 18 to 30 in good health. This rearrangement joins TRBV7-9 to TRBJ2-7; 7 bases fit TRBD2. Sequenced material: naive CD4+ T cells from blood. The CDR3 spells CASSLLAESSYEQYF. CDR3 nucleotide sequence: TGTGCCAGCAGCTTGCTAGCGGAGAGCTCCTACGAGCAGTACTTC.